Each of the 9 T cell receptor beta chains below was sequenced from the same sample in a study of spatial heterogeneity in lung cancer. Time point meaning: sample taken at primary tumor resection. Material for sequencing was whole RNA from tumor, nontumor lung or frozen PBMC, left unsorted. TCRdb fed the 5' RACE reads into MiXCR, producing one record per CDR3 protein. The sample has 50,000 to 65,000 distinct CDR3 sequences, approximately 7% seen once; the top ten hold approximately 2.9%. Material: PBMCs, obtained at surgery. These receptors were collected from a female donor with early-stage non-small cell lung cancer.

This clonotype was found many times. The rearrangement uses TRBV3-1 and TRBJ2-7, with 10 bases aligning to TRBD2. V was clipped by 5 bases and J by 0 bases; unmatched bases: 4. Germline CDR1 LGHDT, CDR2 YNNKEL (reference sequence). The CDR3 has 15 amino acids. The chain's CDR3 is CASSWGLAISYEQYF. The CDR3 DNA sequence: TGTGCCAGCAGCTGGGGACTAGCGATCTCCTACGAGCAGTACTTC.

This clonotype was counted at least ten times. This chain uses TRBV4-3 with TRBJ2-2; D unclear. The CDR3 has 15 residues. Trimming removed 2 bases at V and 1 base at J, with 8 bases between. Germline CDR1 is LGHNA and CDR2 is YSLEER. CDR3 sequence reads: CASSQSQLNTGELFF. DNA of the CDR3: TGCGCCAGCAGCCAATCTCAGCTGAACACCGGGGAGCTGTTTTTT.

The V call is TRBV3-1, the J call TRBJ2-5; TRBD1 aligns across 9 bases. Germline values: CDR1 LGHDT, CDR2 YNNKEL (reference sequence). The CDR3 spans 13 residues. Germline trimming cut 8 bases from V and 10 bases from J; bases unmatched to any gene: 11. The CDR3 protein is CASDRGNFEVQYF. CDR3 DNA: TGTGCCAGCGACAGGGGGAATTTTGAGGTCCAGTACTTC.

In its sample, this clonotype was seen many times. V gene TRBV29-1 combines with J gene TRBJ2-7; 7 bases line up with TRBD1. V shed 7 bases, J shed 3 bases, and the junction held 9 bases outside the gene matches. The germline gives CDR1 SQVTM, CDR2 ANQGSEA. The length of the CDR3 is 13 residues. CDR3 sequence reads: CSAEGGVLYEQYF. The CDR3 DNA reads TGCAGCGCCGAAGGGGGCGTTCTCTACGAGCAGTACTTC.

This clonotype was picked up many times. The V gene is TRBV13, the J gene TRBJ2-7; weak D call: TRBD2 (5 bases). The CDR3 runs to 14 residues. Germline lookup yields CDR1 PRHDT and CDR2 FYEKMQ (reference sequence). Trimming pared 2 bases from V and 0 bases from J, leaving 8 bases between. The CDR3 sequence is CASSLTGFSYEQYF. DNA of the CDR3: TGTGCCAGCAGCTTAACGGGGTTCTCCTACGAGCAGTACTTC.

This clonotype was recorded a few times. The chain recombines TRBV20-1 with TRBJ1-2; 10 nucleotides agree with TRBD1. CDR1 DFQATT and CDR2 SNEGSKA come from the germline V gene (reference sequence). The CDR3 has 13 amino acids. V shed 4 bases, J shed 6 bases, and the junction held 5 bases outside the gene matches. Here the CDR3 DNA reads TGCAGTGCTACAACGACAGGGGGCGATGGCTACACCTTC. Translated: CSATTTGGDGYTF.

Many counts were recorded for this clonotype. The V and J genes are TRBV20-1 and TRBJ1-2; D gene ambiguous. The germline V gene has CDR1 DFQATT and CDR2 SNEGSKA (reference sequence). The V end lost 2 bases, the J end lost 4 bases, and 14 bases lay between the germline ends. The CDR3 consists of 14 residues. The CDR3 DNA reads TGCAGTGCTAGACATAACGGGGTTCCCTATGGCTACACCTTC. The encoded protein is CSARHNGVPYGYTF.

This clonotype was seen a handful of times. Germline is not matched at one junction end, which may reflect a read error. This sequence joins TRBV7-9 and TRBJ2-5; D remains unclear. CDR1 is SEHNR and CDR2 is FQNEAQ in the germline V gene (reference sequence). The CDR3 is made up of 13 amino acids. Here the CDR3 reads CVSSPSPVETQYF. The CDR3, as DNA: TGTGTCAGCAGCCCCAGCCCTGTCGAGACCCAGTACTTC. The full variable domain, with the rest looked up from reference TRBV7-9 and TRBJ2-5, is DTGVSQNPRHKITKRGQNVTFRCDPISEHNRLYWYRQTLGQGPEFLTYFQNEAQLEKSRLLSDRFSAERPKGSFSTLEIQRTEQGDSAMYLCVSSPSPVETQYFGPGTRLLVL.

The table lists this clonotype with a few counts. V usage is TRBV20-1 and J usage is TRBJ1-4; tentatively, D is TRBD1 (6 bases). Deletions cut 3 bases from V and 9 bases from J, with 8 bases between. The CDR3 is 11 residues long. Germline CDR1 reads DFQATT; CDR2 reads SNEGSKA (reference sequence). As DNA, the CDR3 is TGCAGTGCTAGGGGGGGGCAAAAACTGTTTTTT. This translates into CSARGGQKLFF.